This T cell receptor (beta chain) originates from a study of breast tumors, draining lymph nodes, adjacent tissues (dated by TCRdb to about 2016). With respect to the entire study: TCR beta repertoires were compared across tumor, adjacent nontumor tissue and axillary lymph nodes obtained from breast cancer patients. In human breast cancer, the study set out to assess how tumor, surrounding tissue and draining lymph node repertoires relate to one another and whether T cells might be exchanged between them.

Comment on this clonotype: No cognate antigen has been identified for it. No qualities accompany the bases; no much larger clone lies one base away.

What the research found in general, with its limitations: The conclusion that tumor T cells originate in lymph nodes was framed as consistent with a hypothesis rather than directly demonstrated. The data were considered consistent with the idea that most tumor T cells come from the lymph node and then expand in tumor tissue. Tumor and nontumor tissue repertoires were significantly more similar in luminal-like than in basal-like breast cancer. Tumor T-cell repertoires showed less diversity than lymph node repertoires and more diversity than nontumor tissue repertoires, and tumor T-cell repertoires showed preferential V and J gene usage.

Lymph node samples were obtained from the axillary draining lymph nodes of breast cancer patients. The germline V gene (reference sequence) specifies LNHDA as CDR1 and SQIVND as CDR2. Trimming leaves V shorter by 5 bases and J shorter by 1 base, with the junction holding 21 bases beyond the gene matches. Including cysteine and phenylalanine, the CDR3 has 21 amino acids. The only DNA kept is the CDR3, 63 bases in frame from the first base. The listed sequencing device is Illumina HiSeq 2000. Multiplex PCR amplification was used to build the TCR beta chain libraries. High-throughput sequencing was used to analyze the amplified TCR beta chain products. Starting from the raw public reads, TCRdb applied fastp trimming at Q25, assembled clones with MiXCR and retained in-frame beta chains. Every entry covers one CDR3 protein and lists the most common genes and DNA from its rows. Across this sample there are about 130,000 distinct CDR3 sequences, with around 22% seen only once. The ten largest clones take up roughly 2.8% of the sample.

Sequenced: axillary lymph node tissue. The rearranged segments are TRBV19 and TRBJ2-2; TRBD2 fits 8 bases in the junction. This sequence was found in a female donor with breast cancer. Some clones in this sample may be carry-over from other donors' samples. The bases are TGTGCCAGTAGTGGAAAAACAGGGTTATTCGGCGGGAGGAGGAACACCGGGGAGCTGTTTTTT. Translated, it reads CASSGKTGLFGGRRNTGELFF.